These 25 T cell receptor beta chains originate from one sample sequenced in a study of siplizumab effects on memory and regulatory T cells. The data were produced by immunoSEQ multiplex PCR, yet TCRdb's version contains in-frame clones alone and is incomplete. Of some 100,000 clones detected, around 95% appear once; the ten largest clones hold over 0.55%. Sequencing used Tregs sorted from blood. These receptors all come from a human donor in good health.

The gene calls are TRBV29-1 and TRBJ1-2; 11 bases are shared with TRBD1. The CDR3 has 13 amino acids. From germline, CDR1 is SQVTM and CDR2 ANQGSEA. V shed 7 bases, J shed 6 bases, and the junction held 7 bases outside the gene matches. CDR3 sequence reads: CSAWDRGFNGYTF. Here the CDR3 DNA reads TGCAGCGCCTGGGACAGGGGGTTCAATGGCTACACCTTC. The full variable domain, with the rest looked up from reference TRBV29-1 and TRBJ1-2, is SAVISQKPSRDICQRGTSLTIQCQVDSQVTMMFWYRQQPGQSLTLIATANQGSEATYESGFVIDKFPISRPNLTFSTLTVSNMSPEDSSIYLCSAWDRGFNGYTFGSGTRLTVV.

This clone was picked up one time. The rearrangement uses TRBV7-8 and TRBJ1-1; 10 bases line up with TRBD1. The CDR3 runs to 16 residues. Trimming at V came to 1 base and at J to 3 bases, leaving 5 bases not matched to a gene. From germline, CDR1 is SGHVS and CDR2 FQNEAQ. The CDR3 coding sequence is TGTGCCAGCAGCTTAGTTCTAGGGACAGGGGACACTGAAGCTTTCTTT. Translated, it gives CASSLVLGTGDTEAFF.

The rearrangement links TRBV5-1 to TRBJ1-4, with D hard to call. Per germline, CDR1 SGHRS and CDR2 YFSETQ. There are 15 residues in the CDR3. Trimming took off 0 bases at V and 0 bases at J, with 6 bases between the two ends. CDR3 DNA sequence: TGCGCCAGCAGCTTGGCTGGTGCAACTAATGAAAAACTGTTTTTT. This sequence encodes CASSLAGATNEKLFF.

This clone was picked up one time. The chain uses TRBV19 and TRBJ1-2; 8 positions match TRBD1. This CDR3 comprises 11 residues. The junction had 5 bases not matched to a gene; V was cut back by 9 bases and J by 8 bases. Germline CDR1 and CDR2: LNHDA and SQIVND (reference sequence). Here the CDR3 reads CASRTGFGYTF. Here the CDR3 DNA reads TGTGCCAGCAGGACAGGGTTCGGCTACACCTTC.

V and J are TRBV10-2 and TRBJ2-1, with 8 bases matching TRBD1. The CDR3 contains 15 residues. Losses at the gene ends were 7 bases for V and 2 bases for J; bases not matched to a gene: 7. Germline CDR1 reads WSHSY; CDR2 reads SAAADI. The CDR3 protein is CASKLTGVAYNEQFF. The CDR3 DNA is TGCGCCAGCAAACTGACAGGGGTTGCCTACAATGAGCAGTTCTTC.

V usage is TRBV7-9 and J usage is TRBJ1-3; the D gene is possibly TRBD1 (5 bases). Trimming took off 9 bases at V and 2 bases at J, with 14 bases between the two ends. CDR1 is SEHNR and CDR2 is FQNEAQ in the germline V gene (reference sequence). CDR3 length: 14 amino acids. As DNA, the CDR3 is TGTGCCAGTTCGACCCGGGGGGCTGGAAACACCATATATTTT. Its protein product is CASSTRGAGNTIYF. The variable domain in full, completed from reference TRBV7-9 and TRBJ1-3, reads DTGVSQNPRHKITKRGQNVTFRCDPISEHNRLYWYRQTLGQGPEFLTYFQNEAQLEKSRLLSDRFSAERPKGSFSTLEIQRTEQGDSAMYLCASSTRGAGNTIYFGEGSWLTVV.

CDR3 in amino acids: CASDRQGGGQPQHF. In DNA, the CDR3 is TGTGCCAGTGATCGACAGGGTGGAGGGCAGCCCCAGCATTTT. V is TRBV28 and J is TRBJ1-5; 7 bases fit TRBD1. The CDR3 runs 14 residues. Per germline, CDR1 MDHEN and CDR2 SYDVKM. Unmatched junction bases numbered 12, after V lost 9 bases and J lost 7 bases.

This clone was detected only once. The chain joins TRBV7-9 to TRBJ2-7, with TRBD2 identical over 7 bases. This CDR3 has 17 amino acids. After removal of 1 base from V and 1 base from J, the junction contained 10 bases not matched to a gene. Germline CDR1 SEHNR, CDR2 FQNEAQ (reference sequence). The CDR3 loop reads CASSLDLVPSGSYEQYF. CDR3 DNA: TGTGCCAGCAGCTTAGACCTGGTGCCTAGCGGATCCTACGAGCAGTACTTC.

About this clone: In the same sample, other DNA sequences code for this CDR3. The CDR3 loop is CSARVGDTQYF. CDR3 sequence (DNA): TGCAGTGCTAGAGTGGGGGATACGCAGTATTTT. The chain recombines TRBV20-1 with TRBJ2-3; D gene unclear. Trimming pared 1 base from V and 6 bases from J, leaving 5 bases between. The CDR3 is made up of 11 amino acids. Per the germline V gene, CDR1 is DFQATT and CDR2 is SNEGSKA (reference sequence).

The rearrangement joins TRBV11-3 to TRBJ2-3; D remains ambiguous. V lost 8 bases to trimming and J lost 2 bases, with 11 bases between them. The CDR3 has 13 residues. Germline-derived CDR1 and CDR2 are SGHNT and YENEEA. CDR3 region: CASSRLLTDTQYF. For the CDR3, the DNA is TGTGCCAGCTCAAGGCTGCTCACAGATACGCAGTATTTT.

The rearrangement links TRBV6-6 to TRBJ2-3, with D hard to call. V was clipped by 4 bases and J by 0 bases, with 11 bases between them. Germline assignment: CDR1 MNHNY and CDR2 SVGAGI (reference sequence). The CDR3 length is 15 residues. CDR3 in amino acids: CASSSTTVSTDTQYF. The CDR3, as DNA: TGTGCCAGCAGTTCGACGACTGTTAGCACAGATACGCAGTATTTT.

This clone came up once. The chain joins TRBV11-1 to TRBJ2-2, with 9 nucleotides matching TRBD1. CDR1 SGHAT and CDR2 FQDESV come from the germline V gene (reference sequence). This CDR3 region has 15 residues. V lost 6 bases and J lost 6; bases outside the gene matches: 8. CDR3 nucleotide sequence: TGTGCCAGCAGGGGGACAGGGTCTTTCGCCGGGGAGCTGTTTTTT. Encoded protein: CASRGTGSFAGELFF.

The rearrangement joins TRBV6-5 to TRBJ1-1; D uncertain. This CDR3 has 11 residues. V lost 6 bases to trimming and J lost 1 base, with 3 bases between them. CDR1 is MNHEY, CDR2 SVGAGI, per germline. The CDR3 DNA sequence: TGTGCCAGCAGCGGGAACACTGAAGCTTTCTTT. Its translation: CASSGNTEAFF.

J is TRBJ2-7 and V is TRBV27; D is possibly TRBD1 (5 bases). The CDR3 is made up of 13 amino acids. Germline V gene sequence: CDR1 MNHEY, CDR2 SMNVEV (reference sequence). Trimming removed 5 bases at V and 4 bases at J, with 12 bases between. The CDR3 protein is CASSRRGVYEQYF. CDR3 bases: TGTGCCAGCAGTAGAAGGGGCGTATACGAGCAGTACTTC.

The rearrangement uses TRBV7-9 and TRBJ2-1; D is possibly TRBD2 (5 bases). CDR3 length: 15 amino acids. Trimming shortened V by 5 bases and J by 0 bases, and 11 bases separated the two germline ends. CDR1 and CDR2 (germline): SEHNR, FQNEAQ (reference sequence). CDR3 DNA sequence: TGTGCCAGCAGCCCGAGCGGTAGCTCCTACAATGAGCAGTTCTTC. Its protein product is CASSPSGSSYNEQFF.

The chain combines TRBV20-1 with TRBJ2-5; D not resolved. Germline V lookup: CDR1 DFQATT, CDR2 SNEGSKA (reference sequence). The V and J ends lost 5 bases and 5 bases respectively, with 9 bases between them. The CDR3 loop spans 11 amino acids. Written as DNA, the CDR3 is TGCAGTGCTCATTTACGGGAGACCCAGTACTTC. Its translation: CSAHLRETQYF.

The chain has TRBV5-8 and TRBJ1-2; the match to TRBD1 covers 9 bases. The V gene's germline CDR1 is SGHTS and CDR2 YDEGEE. Losses at the gene ends were 4 bases for V and 6 bases for J; bases not matched to a gene: 7. This CDR3 has 14 amino acids. In DNA, the CDR3 is TGTGCCAGCAGCAGCCGGACAGGGGCAAATGGCTACACCTTC. As protein: CASSSRTGANGYTF. The whole variable domain, remainder taken from reference TRBV5-8 and TRBJ1-2, is EAGVTQSPTHLIKTRGQQATLRCSPISGHTSVYWYQQALGLGLQFLLWYDEGEERNRGNFPPRFSGRQFPNYSSELNVNALELEDSALYLCASSSRTGANGYTFGSGTRLTVV.

The chain links TRBV25-1 to TRBJ2-7; no definite D call. The CDR3 spans 14 residues. The germline V gene encodes CDR1 MGHDK and CDR2 SYGVNS. Trimming left V 2 bases short and J 1 base short, with 9 bases between. The CDR3 DNA sequence: TGTGCCAGCAGTGAACCAGGACGGTCCTACGAGCAGTACTTC. It is translated as CASSEPGRSYEQYF.

Turning to this clone: The sample carries other DNA sequences with the same CDR3. V gene TRBV7-9 combines with J gene TRBJ1-2; no reliable D call. This CDR3 is 11 amino acids long. CDR1 is SEHNR and CDR2 is FQNEAQ in the germline V gene (reference sequence). V was pared by 8 bases and J by 2 bases, with 6 bases between. CDR3 region: CASGRNYGYTF. CDR3 DNA sequence: TGTGCCAGCGGACGGAACTATGGCTACACCTTC.

The genes are TRBV5-6 and TRBJ1-2, with 7 nucleotides matching TRBD1. The CDR3 is 15 residues long. Germline V gene data show CDR1 as SGHDT and CDR2 as YYEEEE. V gave up 1 base and J gave up 4 bases; unmatched junction bases: 7. In nucleotides, the CDR3 is TGTGCCAGCAGCTTGCCCGGACAGGAGGGCTATGGCTACACCTTC. This codes for CASSLPGQEGYGYTF.

This clone was recorded once. The rearrangement uses TRBV28 and TRBJ2-7; D gene unclear. In germline, CDR1 is MDHEN, CDR2 SYDVKM. Trimming took 5 bases from V and 6 from J, leaving 20 bases between them. CDR3 length: 15 residues. CDR3 DNA: TGTGCCAGCAGTCCAGGCGGCGTTCGAGCCCTCGAGCAGTACTTC. This codes for CASSPGGVRALEQYF.

The gene calls are TRBV7-8 and TRBJ2-7; 13 nucleotides align to TRBD2. Per germline, CDR1 SGHVS and CDR2 FQNEAQ. The length of the CDR3 is 19 residues. The ends lost 4 bases at V and 3 bases at J; junction bases unmatched: 15. Here the CDR3 DNA reads TGTGCCAGCAGCTCCCCCAGGACTAGCGGGAGAAGTAGGGTCTACGAGCAGTACTTC. It yields the protein CASSSPRTSGRSRVYEQYF.

This clone showed up just a few times. The chain carries TRBV4-2 and TRBJ1-4, with 8 bases matching TRBD1. The CDR3 has 15 amino acids. Germline CDR1 and CDR2: LGHNA and YNFKEQ. Unmatched junction bases numbered 4, after V lost 0 bases and J lost 7 bases. CDR3 in DNA: TGTGCCAGCAGCCAAGAACGTGGACAGGGTGAAAAACTGTTTTTT. The encoded protein is CASSQERGQGEKLFF.

This clone has a single count. This chain uses TRBV11-1 with TRBJ2-7; D not certain. V lost 5 bases, J lost 2 bases, and 16 bases lay in between. CDR1 and CDR2 (germline): SGHAT, FQDESV (reference sequence). The CDR3 spans 15 residues. The CDR3 region is CASSHKGRRTYEQYF. The CDR3 DNA is TGTGCCAGCAGCCACAAAGGACGGCGGACCTACGAGCAGTACTTC. Combining the CDR3 with reference TRBV11-1 and TRBJ2-7 gives the whole variable domain EAEVAQSPRYKITEKSQAVAFWCDPISGHATLYWYRQILGQGPELLVQFQDESVVDDSQLPKDRFSAERLKGVDSTLKIQPAELGDSAMYLCASSHKGRRTYEQYFGPGTRLTVT.

The V gene is TRBV14, the J gene TRBJ1-1, with D possibly matching TRBD1 (5 bases). This CDR3 has 16 amino acids. Looked up from germline, CDR1 is SGHDN and CDR2 is FVKESK. V was cut by 0 bases and J by 1 base, with 12 bases left in between. In DNA, the CDR3 is TGTGCCAGCAGCCAAGATTTGGGCGGACAGAACACTGAAGCTTTCTTT. This gives the protein CASSQDLGGQNTEAFF.